This TCR beta chain was profiled in a study of graft-versus-host responses after intestinal transplantation. Study information: All recipients were transplanted with multivisceral, liver-intestinal, or isolated intestinal grafts.

As for this clone: As yet, its antigen is unknown.

Libraries were prepared by immunoSEQ multiplex PCR; TCRdb keeps only in-frame clonotypes and omits some of them. The repertoire holds about 120,000 clones, with about 93% as singletons. The CDR3 totals 15 residues. Trimming stripped 6 bases from V and 1 base from J, with 10 bases between. From germline, CDR1 is SNHLY and CDR2 FYNNEI. Study-wide results and limits: Subjects displaying graft-donor T cell macrochimerism possessed elevated graft-versus-host to host-versus-graft clonal ratios inside allografts. Ileal or blood samples showed some GvH clones first, and such clones were also found in recipient marrow.

This chain joins TRBV2 and TRBJ2-6; a weak D match, TRBD1 (5 bases). This clonotype was sampled from a human donor who received an intestinal transplant. The source material was unstimulated CD4+ T cells sorted from spleen or lymph node cells, sampled before intestinal transplant. The CDR3, as DNA: TGTGCCAGCAGGGGGCAGCCTTCTGGGGCCAACGTCCTGACTTTC. Encoded protein: CASRGQPSGANVLTF.